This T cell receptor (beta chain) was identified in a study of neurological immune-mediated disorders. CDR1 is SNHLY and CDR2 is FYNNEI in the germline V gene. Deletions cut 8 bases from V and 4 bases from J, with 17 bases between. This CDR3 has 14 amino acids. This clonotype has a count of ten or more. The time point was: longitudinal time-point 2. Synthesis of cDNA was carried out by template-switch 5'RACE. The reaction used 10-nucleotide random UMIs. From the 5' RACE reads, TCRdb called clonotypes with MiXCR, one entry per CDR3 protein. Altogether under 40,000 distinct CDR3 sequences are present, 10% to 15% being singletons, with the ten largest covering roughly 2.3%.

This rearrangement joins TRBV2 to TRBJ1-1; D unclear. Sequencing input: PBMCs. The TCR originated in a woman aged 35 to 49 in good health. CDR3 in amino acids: CASVRELKGTEAFF. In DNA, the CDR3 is TGTGCCAGCGTAAGGGAATTAAAGGGCACTGAAGCTTTCTTT.